The present TCR beta chain was sequenced within a study of cytomegalovirus exposure and HLA in healthy donors. The CDR3 is made up of 12 amino acids. V gave up 3 bases and J gave up 8 bases, with 10 bases separating them. CDR1 and CDR2 (germline): MDHEN, SYDVKM. On this clone: Its antigen is as yet unknown.

PCR amplification relied on 60 Vbeta primers (plus 13 Jbeta primers). Produced via immunoSEQ multiplex PCR; TCRdb's table is partial and in-frame only. The sample holds 230,000 or so clones; around 90% are singletons and the top ten take 1.7%. General study findings and limits: An analysis done earlier found most TCR beta V segments productive about 87% or about 30% of the time. Rarity characterized most TCR sequences, yet some public TCRs appeared in many donors.

Donors sampled were nominally healthy, though unrecorded immune exposures were likely. The J gene is TRBJ1-2, the V gene TRBV28; maybe TRBD1 (5 bases). The receptor's source is a girl aged 2-15 years in good health and CMV-seronegative. The sequenced sample consisted of PBMCs. Written as DNA, the CDR3 is TGTGCCAGCAGTTTGTGGGGGGGAGGCTACACCTTC. Amino acids: CASSLWGGGYTF.